The 15 T cell receptor beta chains listed next were all sequenced from one sample in a study of blood T cell repertoires in COVID-19. TCRdb keeps only in-frame clones here, not all; method: immunoSEQ multiplex PCR. The repertoire has about 300,000 clones, 87% of them found once; the top ten carry about 1.6%. Sequencing was done on a sample of peripheral blood. Receptors originate from a woman between 40 and 50 years old who had recovered from COVID-19.

The J gene is TRBJ1-2, the V gene TRBV7-9; D uncertain. CDR1 and CDR2 (germline): SEHNR, FQNEAQ (reference sequence). The CDR3 loop spans 13 amino acids. V lost 3 bases and J 2 bases, leaving 7 bases between the germline ends. CDR3 protein: CASSLEHNYGYTF. CDR3 in DNA: TGTGCCAGCAGCTTGGAGCACAACTATGGCTACACCTTC.

The chain joins TRBV5-1 to TRBJ1-2, with TRBD1 identical over 11 bases. This CDR3 has 16 residues. Germline V gene data show CDR1 as SGHRS and CDR2 as YFSETQ. With 4 bases clipped from V and 4 bases from J, the junction kept 9 bases outside the gene matches. CDR3 loop: CASSQRTGTGGYGYTF. The DNA of the CDR3 is TGCGCCAGCAGCCAACGCACCGGGACAGGGGGCTATGGCTACACCTTC.

The chain has TRBV30 and TRBJ1-2; TRBD1 matches at 7 bases. V trimming: 7 bases; J trimming: 0 bases; junction bases outside the gene matches: 5. CDR1 is GTSNPN, CDR2 SVGIG, per germline (reference sequence). This CDR3 contains 13 residues. This CDR3 is CASQGTSNYGYTF. The CDR3 nucleotides read TGTGCCTCACAGGGGACTTCTAACTATGGCTACACCTTC.

The chain joins TRBV5-1 to TRBJ1-2; 8 positions agree with TRBD1. There are 15 residues in the CDR3. Losses at the gene ends were 0 bases for V and 4 bases for J; bases not matched to a gene: 5. Looked up from germline, CDR1 is SGHRS and CDR2 is YFSETQ. The CDR3 region has the DNA TGCGCCAGCAGCTTGGAGGCAGGGGGCGCCTATGGCTACACCTTC. It translates to CASSLEAGGAYGYTF.

This clone was picked up one time. The chain combines TRBV19 with TRBJ1-4, with a weak D call TRBD1 (6 bases). The CDR3 spans 14 residues. Per germline, CDR1 LNHDA and CDR2 SQIVND (reference sequence). The ends were cut back, 8 bases at V and 6 bases at J, with 16 bases in the middle. The DNA of the CDR3 is TGTGCCAGTCAAAGACAGGTACAGGATGAAAAACTGTTTTTT. Translation gives CASQRQVQDEKLFF.

The rearrangement uses TRBV27 and TRBJ2-5; 16 nucleotides agree with TRBD2. Germline V gene sequence: CDR1 MNHEY, CDR2 SMNVEV (reference sequence). The V and J ends lost 6 bases and 5 bases, in that order; junction bases with no gene match: 12. There are 18 residues in the CDR3. Here the CDR3 DNA reads TGTGCCAGCAGCCTCGGGACTAGCGGGGGGGACAGTCGGGAGACCCAGTACTTC. Translating gives CASSLGTSGGDSRETQYF.

The gene calls are TRBV7-9 and TRBJ2-5, with D possibly being TRBD1 (6 bases). With 5 bases removed from V and 2 bases from J, the gap between germline ends came to 12 bases. CDR1 is SEHNR and CDR2 is FQNEAQ in the germline V gene (reference sequence). This CDR3 is 14 amino acids long. CDR3 DNA sequence: TGTGCCAGCAGCCCACCAGGGGTGCAAGAGACCCAGTACTTC. This gives the protein CASSPPGVQETQYF.

The count of this clone is one. The V and J genes are TRBV2 and TRBJ2-1; 7 positions agree with TRBD2. Per the germline V gene, CDR1 is SNHLY and CDR2 is FYNNEI. J was trimmed by 2 bases and V by 7 bases; bases with no gene match: 2. The CDR3 is 13 amino acids. The CDR3 region is CASIRGAYNEQFF. The CDR3 DNA reads TGTGCCAGCATCCGGGGGGCCTACAATGAGCAGTTCTTC.

The chain recombines TRBV19 with TRBJ1-2; 10 positions agree with TRBD1. This CDR3 is 14 amino acids long. The junction had 9 bases not matched to a gene; V was cut back by 6 bases and J by 8 bases. Per the germline V gene, CDR1 is LNHDA and CDR2 is SQIVND (reference sequence). CDR3 protein: CASRVLGQGEGYTF. The CDR3 DNA follows: TGTGCCAGTAGGGTCCTCGGACAGGGGGAGGGCTACACCTTC.

The chain is built from TRBV2 and TRBJ1-3; D not resolved. CDR3 size: 14 residues. Trimming removed 8 bases from V and 2 bases from J, with 13 bases in between. Germline V gene lookup returns CDR1 SNHLY and CDR2 FYNNEI. The CDR3 sequence is CASGGLGPGNTIYF. The CDR3 region has the DNA TGTGCCAGCGGAGGGCTAGGGCCTGGAAACACCATATATTTT.

This chain links TRBV11-2 with TRBJ1-5; the D gene is possibly TRBD1 (5 bases). Between the trimmed V and J ends, which lost 5 bases and 3 bases, there was a span of 11 bases. Per the germline V gene, CDR1 is SGHAT and CDR2 is FQNNGV. CDR3 length: 14 amino acids. CDR3 in amino acids: CASSLIGHNQPQHF. DNA of the CDR3: TGTGCCAGCAGCCTCATTGGACACAATCAGCCCCAGCATTTT.

This clone was detected only once. The V gene is TRBV7-2, the J gene TRBJ2-7; D is possibly TRBD1 (5 bases). Trimming removed 5 bases at V and 6 bases at J, with 20 bases between. Germline CDR1 SGHTA, CDR2 FQGNSA. The CDR3 consists of 15 residues. The CDR3 DNA follows: TGTGCCAGCAGCCATGACAGTGTCCTCGCGGTCGAGCAGTACTTC. Amino acid sequence: CASSHDSVLAVEQYF.

This chain uses TRBV6-5 with TRBJ1-1; no clear D gene. CDR3 length equals 11 residues. V lost 6 bases to trimming and J lost 5 bases, with 7 bases between them. Germline CDR1 reads MNHEY; CDR2 reads SVGAGI. The CDR3 region is CASRPSTEAFF. The DNA of the CDR3 is TGTGCCAGCAGGCCCAGTACTGAAGCTTTCTTT.

The chain carries TRBV3-1 (or the pseudogene TRBV3-2) and TRBJ2-3; 10 bases match TRBD2. V shed 3 bases and J 2 bases; nucleotides not matched to a gene: 5. The germline V gene encodes CDR1 LGHDT and CDR2 YNNKEL (reference sequence). The CDR3 runs 16 residues. CDR3 DNA: TGTGCCAGCAGCCAGTGGACTAGCGGCTACACAGATACGCAGTATTTT. It translates to CASSQWTSGYTDTQYF.

This chain links TRBV5-1 with TRBJ2-7, with 8 bases matching TRBD1. This CDR3 spans 17 amino acids. J lost 3 bases, V lost 3 bases, and 14 bases had no gene match. Per the germline V gene, CDR1 is SGHRS and CDR2 is YFSETQ. Written as DNA, the CDR3 is TGCGCCAGCAGCTCACACCCCGGGACAGGTTATTACTACGAGCAGTACTTC. Its protein product is CASSSHPGTGYYYEQYF.